These 21 T cell receptor beta chains were all obtained from the same sample, sequenced in a study of CD8+CD57+ T cells in acquired aplastic anemia. Genomic DNA, serving as template, underwent TCR beta VDJ and CDR3 profiling. One entry per CDR3 protein results from TCRdb running MiXCR on the reads. The sample lists 180,000 or so distinct CDR3 sequences; 40% to 50% were seen once. Sequencing was performed on sorted CD4+, CD8+, or CD8+CD57+ T cells (not recorded which) from PBMCs. The source is a human donor in good health.

This chain links TRBV10-3 with TRBJ2-5; 9 bases map to TRBD1. The V and J ends lost 6 bases and 4 bases, in that order; junction bases with no gene match: 6. The CDR3 is 14 residues long. Germline V gives CDR1 ENHRY, CDR2 SYGVKD. The CDR3 is CAIREQGAVETQYF. In DNA, the CDR3 is TGTGCCATCAGGGAACAGGGGGCCGTAGAGACCCAGTACTTC.

In its sample, this clonotype was seen many times. J is TRBJ2-7 and V is TRBV12-3 or TRBV12-4, with TRBD1 as a possible D gene (5 bases). The CDR3 is made up of 14 amino acids. V lost 5 bases to trimming and J lost 6 bases, with 17 bases between them. CDR3 DNA sequence: TGTGCCAGCAGTCGCCAAGGACAAGCCGGCGAGCAGTACTTC. Amino acids: CASSRQGQAGEQYF.

The V and J genes are TRBV24-1 and TRBJ1-2; D might be TRBD1 (6 bases). This CDR3 has 16 amino acids. Germline CDR1 and CDR2: KGHDR and SFDVKD. The V end was cut by 5 bases, the J end by 2 bases, with 17 bases between. The CDR3 loop reads CATSGEKIGQNYGYTF. In DNA, the CDR3 is TGTGCCACCAGTGGTGAAAAAATAGGACAGAACTATGGCTACACCTTC.

This clonotype was observed at least ten times. The V call is TRBV24-1, the J call TRBJ2-4; D uncertain. The CDR3 spans 14 residues. CDR1 and CDR2 (germline): KGHDR, SFDVKD. Trimming left V 5 bases short and J 2 bases short, with 9 bases between. The CDR3 sequence is CATSGGYPKNIQYF. DNA of the CDR3: TGTGCCACCAGTGGCGGTTACCCCAAAAACATTCAGTACTTC.

This clonotype was picked up a small number of times. The chain recombines TRBV2 with TRBJ1-6, with 7 positions matching TRBD1. The CDR3 is 14 amino acids. V dropped 3 bases and J dropped 10; count of bases not matched to a gene: 6. CDR1 and CDR2 from the germline V gene are SNHLY and FYNNEI. Here the CDR3 reads CASSDWDSVSPLHF. The CDR3, as DNA: TGTGCCAGCAGTGATTGGGACAGTGTATCACCCCTCCACTTT.

This clonotype appeared many times. The V call is TRBV6-5, the J call TRBJ2-7; unclear D gene. Trimming took 3 bases from V and 5 from J, leaving 11 bases between them. This CDR3 spans 13 amino acids. The germline gives CDR1 MNHEY, CDR2 SVGAGI. CDR3 loop: CASSYRRSDEQYF. CDR3 DNA sequence: TGTGCCAGCAGTTATAGACGGTCGGACGAGCAGTACTTC.

This clonotype was detected many times. The chain joins TRBV29-1 to TRBJ2-7, with D perhaps TRBD2 (6 bases). There are 11 residues in the CDR3. The germline CDR1 and CDR2 sequences are SQVTM and ANQGSEA. The V and J ends lost 6 bases and 0 bases respectively, with 6 bases between them. DNA of the CDR3: TGCAGCGTCGGGAGCTCCTACGAGCAGTACTTC. Encoded protein: CSVGSSYEQYF.

V and J are TRBV9 and TRBJ2-7, with TRBD2 as a possible D gene (5 bases). Germline assignment: CDR1 SGDLS and CDR2 YYNGEE. The CDR3 covers 16 residues. Trimming took off 5 bases at V and 0 bases at J, with 18 bases between the two ends. CDR3 bases: TGTGCCAGCAGGCAAGAGGGCTGGCAGAGCTCCTACGAGCAGTACTTC. It is translated as CASRQEGWQSSYEQYF.

The V and J genes are TRBV7-8 and TRBJ1-1; D ambiguous. Germline CDR1 and CDR2: SGHVS and FQNEAQ. The germline V and J ends were trimmed by 9 bases and 0 bases, with 11 bases remaining between them. This CDR3 is 13 amino acids long. The CDR3 coding sequence is TGTGCCAGTACTTCAGAGTTGAACACTGAAGCTTTCTTT. Translated: CASTSELNTEAFF.

This clonotype has only one observation. V usage is TRBV7-8 and J usage is TRBJ2-1; D not resolved. CDR1 and CDR2 (germline): SGHVS, FQNEAQ. Between the trimmed V and J ends, which lost 9 bases and 7 bases, there was a span of 16 bases. The CDR3 covers 13 residues. The CDR3 DNA follows: TGTGCCAGTCAGCGTACCCCGGGTAATGAGCAGTTCTTC. It is translated as CASQRTPGNEQFF.

This clonotype was found many times. This chain joins TRBV25-1 and TRBJ1-6; D remains unclear. Trimming cost V 6 bases and J 10 bases, with 16 bases left between them. The CDR3 totals 14 residues. CDR1 is MGHDK and CDR2 is SYGVNS in the germline V gene. CDR3 coding DNA: TGTGCCAGCAGATATTCGTATAATGGATCACCCCTCCACTTT. It codes for CASRYSYNGSPLHF.

This clonotype was picked up many times. The chain links TRBV11-2 to TRBJ1-5; the D is unclear. CDR1 is SGHAT, CDR2 FQNNGV, per germline. Trimming shortened V by 1 base and J by 0 bases, and 7 bases separated the two germline ends. The CDR3 extends over 15 amino acids. Here the CDR3 DNA reads TGTGCCAGCAGCTTAGGTCCCAATAGCAATCAGCCCCAGCATTTT. Its translation is CASSLGPNSNQPQHF.

This clonotype came up many times. The chain joins TRBV10-2 to TRBJ2-3; perhaps TRBD1 as D (6 bases). Trimming stripped 6 bases from V and 2 bases from J, with 15 bases between. Per germline, CDR1 WSHSY and CDR2 SAAADI. The CDR3 loop spans 15 amino acids. The CDR3 sequence: CASSKQGSYTDTQYF. CDR3 bases: TGCGCCAGCAGCAAACAGGGCTCATACACAGATACGCAGTATTTT.

This clonotype showed up many times. V is TRBV24-1 and J is TRBJ2-1, with a weak D call TRBD1 (6 bases). The V end lost 4 bases, the J end lost 7 bases, and 19 bases lay between the germline ends. CDR1 KGHDR and CDR2 SFDVKD come from the germline V gene. This CDR3 is built from 16 residues. The CDR3 nucleotides are TGTGCCACCAGTGAAGCCGGGACATTGAATCGGAATGAGCAGTTCTTC. It codes for CATSEAGTLNRNEQFF.

V and J are TRBV10-2 and TRBJ2-7; possibly TRBD1 or TRBD2 for D (6 bases each). The V and J ends lost 3 bases and 3 bases respectively, with 9 bases between them. This CDR3 has 13 residues. Germline V gene data show CDR1 as WSHSY and CDR2 as SAAADI. This CDR3 is CASSDGGSYEQYF. DNA of the CDR3: TGCGCCAGCAGTGACGGGGGCAGCTACGAGCAGTACTTC.

In its sample, this clonotype was seen many times. The chain carries TRBV7-2 and TRBJ2-7; no reliable D call. CDR3 length: 11 amino acids. Germline CDR1 is SGHTA and CDR2 is FQGNSA. Trimming stripped 5 bases from V and 0 bases from J, with 2 bases between. The CDR3 spells CASSASYEQYF. CDR3 nucleotides: TGTGCCAGCAGCGCCTCCTACGAGCAGTACTTC.

This clonotype has a count of ten or more. The chain joins TRBV12-3 or TRBV12-4 to TRBJ2-1; no firm D call. V dropped 6 bases and J dropped 10 bases, with 10 bases sitting between them. This CDR3 contains 11 residues. The DNA for the CDR3 is TGTGCCAGCAGCCGCACATTAGAGCAGTTCTTC. It is translated as CASSRTLEQFF.

Details on this clonotype: A read error may be the cause here, since a much bigger clone is one base away. The chain joins TRBV20-1 to TRBJ2-3, with 10 nucleotides matching TRBD2. The germline CDR1 and CDR2 sequences are DFQATT and SNEGSKA (reference sequence). V shed 6 bases, J shed 4 bases, and the junction held 10 bases outside the gene matches. The CDR3 is made up of 15 amino acids. The CDR3 nucleotides read TGCAGTGCCTCCGCTAGCGGGAGACCCTCAGATACGCAGTATTTT. As protein: CSASASGRPSDTQYF.

This chain joins TRBV29-1 and TRBJ2-1; TRBD2 matches 12 bases. CDR3 size: 16 residues. Losses at the gene ends were 8 bases for V and 5 bases for J; bases not matched to a gene: 13. Germline-derived CDR1 and CDR2 are SQVTM and ANQGSEA. The CDR3 protein is CSLGALGLAGHNEQFF. The CDR3 region has the DNA TGCAGCTTAGGTGCTCTTGGACTAGCGGGGCACAATGAGCAGTTCTTC.

Turning to this clonotype: An end of the junction differs from the germline gene, which may be a read error. The chain is built from TRBV25-1 and TRBJ1-3, with a weak D call TRBD1 (6 bases). Germline V gene lookup returns CDR1 MGHDK and CDR2 SYGVNS. This CDR3 contains 14 residues. Written as DNA, the CDR3 is TGTGCCAGCAGTGGACCTTTTATCGGGGACACCACATATTTT. Residues: CASSGPFIGDTTYF.

The chain couples TRBV6-4 to TRBJ1-1; D might be TRBD1 (6 bases). The germline V gene encodes CDR1 MRHNA and CDR2 SNTAGT. This CDR3 is 12 amino acids long. V gave up 4 bases and J gave up 10 bases, with 13 bases separating them. The CDR3 loop reads CASSGGQGPAFF. In nucleotides, the CDR3 is TGTGCCAGCAGTGGGGGGCAGGGACCAGCTTTCTTT.